A single sample gave rise to the 10 T cell receptor beta chains below, sequenced in a study of CD8 T cells in ankylosing spondylitis. TCRdb reprocessed the 5' RACE reads via MiXCR and lists one record per CDR3 protein. Altogether more than 250,000 distinct CDR3 sequences are present, about 9.9% being singletons, with the ten largest covering roughly 9.2%. Sequencing was carried out using blood, either unsorted or a sorted T cell fraction (not recorded which). All receptors derive from a female donor with ankylosing spondylitis or in good health (not recorded which).

This clonotype was seen repeatedly, ten times or more. V and J are TRBV6-1 and TRBJ1-6; D remains unclear. The V end lost 10 bases, the J end lost 0 bases, and 10 bases lay between the germline ends. Looked up from germline, CDR1 is MNHNS and CDR2 is SASEGT. The CDR3 has 14 amino acids. The CDR3 coding sequence is TGTGCCACCCCGTCGGGCTCCTATAATTCACCCCTCCACTTT. Amino acid sequence: CATPSGSYNSPLHF.

This clonotype was seen more than once but under ten times. V usage is TRBV20-1 and J usage is TRBJ2-2; D gene ambiguous. Per germline, CDR1 DFQATT and CDR2 SNEGSKA (reference sequence). This CDR3 has 16 residues. Trimming left V 2 bases short and J 4 bases short, with 17 bases between. The CDR3 region has the DNA TGCAGTGCTAGACCATACACGGCATTGGGCACCGGGGAGCTGTTTTTT. Translation gives CSARPYTALGTGELFF.

The V gene is TRBV6-1, the J gene TRBJ1-2; tentatively, D is TRBD1 (6 bases). Trimming took off 7 bases at V and 2 bases at J, with 14 bases between the two ends. This CDR3 contains 14 residues. The germline gives CDR1 MNHNS, CDR2 SASEGT. CDR3 amino acids: CASTMSGQNYGYTF. In nucleotides, the CDR3 is TGTGCCAGCACTATGTCCGGACAGAACTATGGCTACACCTTC.

Ten or more counts support this clonotype. The chain combines TRBV10-3 with TRBJ2-7, with D possibly being TRBD1 (6 bases). CDR1 and CDR2 (germline): ENHRY, SYGVKD. Trimming pared 6 bases from V and 0 bases from J, leaving 15 bases between. The CDR3 is made up of 15 amino acids. Here the CDR3 DNA reads TGTGCCATCAGCCTCCCCGGACAGAGCTCCTACGAGCAGTACTTC. Translation gives CAISLPGQSSYEQYF.

As for this clonotype: This may be a read error, as it is one base from a much larger clone. V and J are TRBV7-3 and TRBJ2-3, with D perhaps TRBD1 (6 bases). This CDR3 comprises 13 residues. CDR1 and CDR2 from the germline V gene are SGHTA and FQGTGA. The V end lost 7 bases, the J end lost 3 bases, and 11 bases lay between the germline ends. The DNA of the CDR3 is TGTGCCAGCACCTCCCAGGGGACAGATACGCAGTATTTT. Encoded protein: CASTSQGTDTQYF. The entire variable domain, with the rest obtained from reference TRBV7-3 and TRBJ2-3, is as follows: GAGVSQTPSNKVTEKGKYVELRCDPISGHTALYWYRQSLGQGPEFLIYFQGTGAADDSGLPNDRFFAVRPEGSVSTLKIQRTERGDSAVYLCASTSQGTDTQYFGPGTRLTVL.

There are a few counts of this clonotype. The junction differs from germline at one of its ends, possibly a read error. The chain recombines TRBV2 with TRBJ1-3; D may be TRBD1 (5 bases). Per the germline V gene, CDR1 is SNHLY and CDR2 is FYNNEI. The CDR3 length is 13 residues. The chain's CDR3 is CASRPSWQGGSTF. The CDR3 coding sequence is TGTGCCAGCAGACCAAGTTGGCAGGGAGGTTCAACTTTT.

This clonotype was detected many times. The J gene is TRBJ2-1, the V gene TRBV3-1; D call uncertain. The CDR3 is 12 amino acids. Trimming took 5 bases from V and 6 from J, leaving 8 bases between them. Germline loops: CDR1 LGHDT, CDR2 YNNKEL (reference sequence). This CDR3 reads CASSRASNEQFF. The CDR3, as DNA: TGTGCCAGCAGCAGAGCTAGCAATGAGCAGTTCTTC.

This sequence joins TRBV7-9 and TRBJ2-2; TRBD1 aligns across 9 bases. This CDR3 contains 15 residues. J lost 4 bases, V lost 7 bases, and 7 bases had no gene match. Germline loops: CDR1 SEHNR, CDR2 FQNEAQ (reference sequence). CDR3 in DNA: TGTGCCAGCAACTCGGGACAGGGTGCCACCGGGGAGCTGTTTTTT. Its translation: CASNSGQGATGELFF.

This clonotype was found a few times. The V call is TRBV20-1, the J call TRBJ2-7, with D unresolved. Germline CDR1 DFQATT, CDR2 SNEGSKA (reference sequence). The CDR3 consists of 12 residues. Between the trimmed V and J ends, which lost 3 bases and 4 bases, there was a span of 10 bases. CDR3 DNA: TGCAGTGCTAGCATAAACTCTTACGAGCAGTACTTC. It encodes CSASINSYEQYF.

This clonotype has a handful of counts. The V gene is TRBV20-1, the J gene TRBJ1-2; TRBD1 agrees at 8 bases. The ends lost 6 bases at V and 7 bases at J; junction bases unmatched: 25. Germline V gene lookup returns CDR1 DFQATT and CDR2 SNEGSKA (reference sequence). The CDR3 consists of 18 residues. The CDR3 DNA follows: TGCAGTGCCCCCAATTTTTCTCCCGGACAGGGTGATGCGCTTGGCTACACCTTC. Translated, it gives CSAPNFSPGQGDALGYTF.